This TCR beta chain was observed in a study of shared clonotypes between healthy human individuals. Notes on the study in general: An expected dependence of interdonor clonotype sharing on sequencing depth was noted.

Worth noting for this clone: The antigen remains undetermined.

The replicate PCRs on unsorted PBMC were given about 320 ng DNA, which is approximately 30,000 T cell genomes. The repertoire was sequenced with immunoSEQ multiplex PCR; TCRdb's copy has only in-frame clones and lacks some. Of about half a million clones detected, 81% appear once; the ten largest clones hold 10% to 15%. This CDR3 is built from 11 residues. Germline-derived CDR1 and CDR2 are DFQATT and SNEGSKA (reference sequence). V lost 3 bases to trimming and J lost 2 bases, with 4 bases between them. Sample: PBMCs. This sequence originates from a woman aged 40 to 50 in good health. Some clones in this sample may be carry-over from other donors' samples. The chain employs TRBV20-1 and TRBJ1-1; D ambiguous. CDR3 sequence reads: CSASLNTEAFF. CDR3 bases: TGCAGTGCTAGTCTAAACACTGAAGCTTTCTTT.